Included here is one T cell receptor beta chain sequence, with context. Antigen specificity is unknown. This record belongs to a study of shared clonotypes between healthy human individuals. The CDR3 is 16 residues long. Trimming removed 5 bases at V and 2 bases at J, with 18 bases between. The germline V gene has CDR1 MNHEY and CDR2 SMNVEV (reference sequence). Profiling relied on immunoSEQ multiplex PCR, and the TCRdb table lists in-frame clones only, not all of them. This table has a few million clones, around 94% appearing once. Adult Caucasians living in Nashville, Tennessee made up all of the donors. Overall study findings and caveats: Limitation of the genetic and exposure-history diversity represented came from the few donors. Non-shared clonotypes had lower generation probabilities than clonotypes shared by all four sorted-subset donors. Large sequencing depth failed to make sorted-subset sequencing complete, rarefaction showed.

Sequenced sample: naive CD4+ T cells sorted from blood. Subset here: CD45RA+ positively selected. The clonotype comes from a man aged 18-30 years in good health. J is TRBJ2-5 and V is TRBV27; TRBD2 might be the D (8 bases). DNA of the CDR3: TGTGCCAGCAGTCCCGGAGGGGGCGGGGGGCAAGAGACCCAGTACTTC. The encoded protein is CASSPGGGGGQETQYF.